The TCR beta chain under discussion was sequenced for a study of cytomegalovirus exposure and HLA in healthy donors. The ends lost 5 bases at V and 1 base at J; junction bases unmatched: 9. The CDR3 has 16 residues. Per the germline V gene, CDR1 is SNHLY and CDR2 is FYNNEI. In the PCR, 60 Vbeta and 13 Jbeta primers were used. Libraries were prepared by immunoSEQ multiplex PCR; TCRdb keeps only in-frame clonotypes and omits some of them. The sample gives about 120,000 clones, approximately 80% of which show up once; 2.7% is in the top ten. The sequence was obtained from a female donor in good health and CMV-seronegative. This chain links TRBV2 with TRBJ2-3, with 7 bases identical to TRBD1. The sequencing input was PBMCs. CDR3 in DNA: TGTGCCAGCAGTCCGACAGGGAGAAGTGGCACAGATACGCAGTATTTT. It is translated as CASSPTGRSGTDTQYF. Together with reference TRBV2 and TRBJ2-3, the CDR3 gives the full variable domain: EPEVTQTPSHQVTQMGQEVILRCVPISNHLYFYWYRQILGQKVEFLVSFYNNEISEKSEIFDDQFSVERPDGSNFTLKIRSTKLEDSAMYFCASSPTGRSGTDTQYFGPGTRLTVL.